This T cell receptor beta chain was retrieved from a study of response to subunit inactivated influenza vaccine. Points from the study as a whole: That few new T cells are recruited by each seasonal influenza vaccination was the authors' suggestion.

TCRdb reprocessed the RT-PCR reads with MiXCR, giving one entry per CDR3 protein. The repertoire holds under 550,000 distinct CDR3 sequences, approximately 7.3% seen once, with 13% in the top ten. V was pared by 0 bases and J by 4 bases, with 13 bases between. CDR3 size: 15 residues. Germline values: CDR1 LGHNA, CDR2 YNFKEQ. Points on this clonotype: The antigen is undetermined.

The specimen was PBMCs from blood, collected less than 25 months after vaccination. This TCR was recovered from a man between 50 and 75 years old who received an inactivated influenza vaccine. V gene TRBV4-2 combines with J gene TRBJ2-7; D assignment may be TRBD1 or TRBD2 (5 bases each). This CDR3 reads CASSQDSGPRYEQYF. In DNA, the CDR3 is TGTGCCAGCAGCCAAGATTCGGGACCAAGGTACGAGCAGTACTTC.